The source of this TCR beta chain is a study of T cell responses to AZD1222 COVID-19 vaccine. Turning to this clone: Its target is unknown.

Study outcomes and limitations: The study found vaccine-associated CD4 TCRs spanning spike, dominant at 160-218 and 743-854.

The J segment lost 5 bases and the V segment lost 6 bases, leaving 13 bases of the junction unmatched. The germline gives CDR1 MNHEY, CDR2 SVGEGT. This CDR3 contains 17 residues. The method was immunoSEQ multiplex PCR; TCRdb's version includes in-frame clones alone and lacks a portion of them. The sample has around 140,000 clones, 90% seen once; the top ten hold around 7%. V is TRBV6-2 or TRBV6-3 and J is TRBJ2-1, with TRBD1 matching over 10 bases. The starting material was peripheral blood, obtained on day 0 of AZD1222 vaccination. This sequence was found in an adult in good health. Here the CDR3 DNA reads TGTGCCAGCAGCAACCTAACCAGGGACAGGGGAAACAATGAGCAGTTCTTC. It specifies CASSNLTRDRGNNEQFF.